This T cell receptor (beta chain) is drawn from a study of T-cell memory formation after mild COVID-19. Study in general: The study found TCR clusters largely donor specific. Whole-study results and caveats: The second-wave clones peaking on day 37 were not confirmed as SARS-CoV-2-specific.

Using constant-segment primers, 5'RACE produced TCR alpha and TCR beta cDNA libraries carrying sample barcodes and UMIs. TCRdb re-analysed the 5' RACE reads in MiXCR, keeping a single row per CDR3 protein. Of about 320,000 distinct CDR3 sequences listed, 14% were seen once; the top ten hold roughly a fifth. This clonotype was counted only a few times. No antigen is known for it. The CDR3 runs to 17 residues. Per germline, CDR1 MNHEY and CDR2 SVGAGI. Trimming pared 6 bases from V and 1 base from J, leaving 16 bases between. What was sequenced was PBMCs or a T cell subset sorted from them (not recorded which). The rearrangement uses TRBV6-5 and TRBJ2-6; D is undetermined. The sequence was collected from a man aged 18 to 35 who had mild COVID-19 (a few samples of this study predate the infection). Cell type and time point are not known. The CDR3 nucleotides are TGTGCCAGCAGACAACTGGTCCAGACTTCTGGGGCCAACGTCCTGACTTTC. Its translation: CASRQLVQTSGANVLTF.